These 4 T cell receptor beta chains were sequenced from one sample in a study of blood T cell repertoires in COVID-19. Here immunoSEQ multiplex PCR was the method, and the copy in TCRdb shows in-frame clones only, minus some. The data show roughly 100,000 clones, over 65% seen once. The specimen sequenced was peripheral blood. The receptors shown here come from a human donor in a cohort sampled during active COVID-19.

CDR3 in amino acids: CATSVRGGADEQFF. The CDR3 DNA follows: TGTGCCACCAGTGTGCGCGGGGGGGCGGACGAGCAGTTCTTC. The chain couples TRBV24-1 to TRBJ2-1; 9 bases fit TRBD2. The CDR3 runs 14 residues. The germline V gene has CDR1 KGHDR and CDR2 SFDVKD. V lost 5 bases and J lost 10; bases outside the gene matches: 8.

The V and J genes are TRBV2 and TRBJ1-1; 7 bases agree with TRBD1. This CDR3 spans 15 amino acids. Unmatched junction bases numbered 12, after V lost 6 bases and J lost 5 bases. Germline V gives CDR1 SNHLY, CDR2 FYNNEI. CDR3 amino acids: CASSLDEGAGTEAFF. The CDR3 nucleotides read TGTGCCAGCAGCCTAGATGAGGGGGCGGGGACTGAAGCTTTCTTT.

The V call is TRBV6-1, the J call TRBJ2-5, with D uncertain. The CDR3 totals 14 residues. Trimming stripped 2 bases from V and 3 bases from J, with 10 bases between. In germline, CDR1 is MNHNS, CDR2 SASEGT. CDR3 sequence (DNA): TGTGCCAGCAGTGAAATGGTCAGAAAAGAGACCCAGTACTTC. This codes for CASSEMVRKETQYF.

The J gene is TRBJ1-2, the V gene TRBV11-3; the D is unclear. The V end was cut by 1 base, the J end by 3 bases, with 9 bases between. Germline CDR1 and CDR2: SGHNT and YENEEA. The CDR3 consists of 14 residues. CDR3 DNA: TGTGCCAGCAGCTTAGTCTCGGGTGACTATGGCTACACCTTC. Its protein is CASSLVSGDYGYTF.